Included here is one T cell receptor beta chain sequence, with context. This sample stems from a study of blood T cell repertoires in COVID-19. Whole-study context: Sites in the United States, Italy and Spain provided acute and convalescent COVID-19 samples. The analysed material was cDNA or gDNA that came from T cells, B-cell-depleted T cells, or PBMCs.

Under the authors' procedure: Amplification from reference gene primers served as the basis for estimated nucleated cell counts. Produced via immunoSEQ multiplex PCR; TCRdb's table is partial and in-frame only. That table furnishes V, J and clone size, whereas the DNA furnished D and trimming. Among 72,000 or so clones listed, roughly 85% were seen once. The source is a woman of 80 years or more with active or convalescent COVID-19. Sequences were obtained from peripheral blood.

The CDR3: CASSLGGGGTVSYEQYF. CDR3 DNA: TGCGCCAGCAGCTTGGGGGGCGGCGGGACTGTTTCCTACGAGCAGTACTTC. The chain employs TRBV5-1 and TRBJ2-7; D possibly corresponds to TRBD2 (6 bases). In germline, CDR1 is SGHRS, CDR2 YFSETQ. V gave up 0 bases and J gave up 1 base, with 17 bases separating them. The CDR3 loop spans 17 amino acids.